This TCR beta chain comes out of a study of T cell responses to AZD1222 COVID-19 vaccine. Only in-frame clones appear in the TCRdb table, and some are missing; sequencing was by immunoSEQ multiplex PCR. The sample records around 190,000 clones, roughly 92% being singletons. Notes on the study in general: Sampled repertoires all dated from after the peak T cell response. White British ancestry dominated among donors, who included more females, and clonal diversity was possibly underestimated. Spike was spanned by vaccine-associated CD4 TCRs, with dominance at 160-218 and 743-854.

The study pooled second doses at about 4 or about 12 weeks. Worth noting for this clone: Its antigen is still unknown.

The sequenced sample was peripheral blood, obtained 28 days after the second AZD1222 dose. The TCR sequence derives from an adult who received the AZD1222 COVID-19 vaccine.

The chain's CDR3 is CASSSQGVGGYTF. The DNA for the CDR3 is TGTGCCAGCAGTTCGCAGGGGGTAGGCGGCTACACCTTC. The V gene is TRBV12-3 or TRBV12-4, the J gene TRBJ1-2, with 7 bases aligning to TRBD1. The CDR3 has 13 amino acids. The J segment lost 8 bases and the V segment lost 4 bases, leaving 7 bases of the junction unmatched.